This is a list of T cell receptor beta chains from one sample in a study of T cells in narcolepsy. The protocol was immunoSEQ multiplex PCR, while the TCRdb copy is restricted to in-frame clones and leaves out a portion. The sample yields approximately 30,000 clones, approximately 85% seen once. Sequencing was done on a sample of CD45RA- memory CD4+ T cells from PBMCs. Source of these receptors: a human donor with narcolepsy. The CDR3 runs from the conserved cysteine through the conserved F or W. Each record gives: CDR3 length, D gene, V gene, J gene, clone size, CDR3 protein, CDR3 DNA. A D gene is named only where the DNA matches it firmly. Rows may omit the clone size; those that give it use once, few, many or a size class.

15,-,TRBV6-1,TRBJ2-7,-,CASSNEPGRYYEQYF,TGTGCCAGCAGTAACGAACCGGGACGGTATTACGAGCAGTACTTC
15,TRBD1,TRBV5-1,TRBJ2-2,-,CASSSSGTGAGELFF,TGCGCCAGCAGCTCGTCCGGGACAGGTGCCGGGGAGCTGTTTTTT
13,-,TRBV4-1,TRBJ1-1,-,CASSQDTTVVAFF,TGCGCCAGCAGCCAAGACACTACCGTGGTAGCTTTCTTT
13,-,TRBV29-1,TRBJ1-1,-,CSVVLQLNTEAFF,TGCAGCGTTGTCTTACAGTTGAACACTGAAGCTTTCTTT
16,TRBD1,TRBV6-5,TRBJ2-3,-,CASSLKPGQGGDTQYF,TGTGCCAGCAGTTTGAAACCGGGACAGGGAGGAGATACGCAGTATTTT
15,-,TRBV7-9,TRBJ2-7,-,CASRSKDRLGGEQYF,TGTGCCAGCAGATCGAAGGACCGGCTAGGGGGCGAGCAGTACTTC
11,-,TRBV7-2,TRBJ2-7,-,CASSLENEQYF,TGTGCCAGCAGCTTAGAGAACGAGCAGTACTTC
15,TRBD1,TRBV5-1,TRBJ1-4,-,CASSFGQGVGEKLFF,TGCGCCAGCAGCTTCGGACAGGGGGTGGGTGAAAAACTGTTTTTT
15,TRBD2,TRBV30,TRBJ2-3,once,CAWRLAGGLGDTQYF,TGTGCCTGGAGGCTAGCGGGGGGGCTTGGAGATACGCAGTATTTT
16,TRBD1,TRBV5-1,TRBJ2-6,-,CASSWDRGGGANVLTF,TGCGCCAGCAGCTGGGACAGGGGTGGTGGGGCCAACGTCCTGACTTTC
15,-,TRBV7-8,TRBJ1-5,-,CASSLLTEGNQPQHF,TGTGCCAGCAGCTTACTTACAGAGGGGAATCAGCCCCAGCATTTT
17,TRBD2,TRBV7-9,TRBJ2-1,-,CASSPTRTSGSINEQFF,TGTGCCAGCAGCCCGACAAGGACTAGCGGGAGTATCAATGAGCAGTTCTTC
15,TRBD1,TRBV5-1,TRBJ1-1,-,CASSGTVLWNTEAFF,TGCGCCAGCAGTGGGACAGTTCTTTGGAACACTGAAGCTTTCTTT
13,-,TRBV28,TRBJ2-3,-,CASSTPSTDTQYF,TGTGCCAGCAGTACCCCTAGCACAGATACGCAGTATTTT
14,-,TRBV28,TRBJ1-1,-,CASTVGAVNTEAFF,TGTGCCAGCACCGTGGGGGCAGTGAACACTGAAGCTTTCTTT
16,-,TRBV28,TRBJ1-1,-,CASSPRDGTRNTEAFF,TGTGCCAGCAGTCCCAGGGATGGGACAAGGAACACTGAAGCTTTCTTT
16,TRBD2,TRBV9,TRBJ2-1,-,CASSVSTGGRLNEQFF,TGTGCCAGCAGCGTATCAACGGGGGGGCGTCTCAATGAGCAGTTCTTC
16,-,TRBV9,TRBJ1-2,-,CASSVETGSRDYGYTF,TGTGCCAGCAGCGTAGAGACGGGAAGTAGGGACTATGGCTACACCTTC
16,TRBD1,TRBV5-1,TRBJ1-1,once,CASSSGQGARNTEAFF,TGCGCCAGCAGCTCCGGGCAGGGGGCCCGGAACACTGAAGCTTTCTTT
14,TRBD1,TRBV19,TRBJ2-7,-,CASSIMGQGNEQYF,TGTGCCAGTAGTATAATGGGACAGGGGAACGAGCAGTACTTC
15,TRBD1,TRBV11-1,TRBJ2-7,-,CASAGRDRGSYEQYF,TGTGCCAGCGCGGGGCGGGACAGGGGATCCTACGAGCAGTACTTC
15,TRBD2,TRBV7-9,TRBJ2-7,-,CASSLGLAGGPEQYF,TGTGCCAGCAGCCTGGGACTAGCGGGGGGGCCGGAGCAGTACTTC